These T cell receptor beta chains were read from a single sample in a study of T cell responses to AZD1222 COVID-19 vaccine. Method: immunoSEQ multiplex PCR; TCRdb's copy keeps in-frame clones and lacks some. The sample contains 140,000 to 150,000 clones, approximately 92% of which appear only once. Specimen: peripheral blood, collected on day 0 of AZD1222 vaccination. These receptors originate from an adult in good health. Both conserved end residues are part of each CDR3. A D gene is named only where the DNA matches it firmly. Clone size is given for some rows only: seen once, a few or many times, or a class if the clone is expanded.

clone_size	v_call	j_call	d_call	cdr3_aa	cdr3_nt
NA	TRBV7-2	TRBJ1-1	NA	CASSLGGGLAPAFF	TGTGCCAGCAGCTTAGGAGGGGGACTGGCTCCAGCTTTCTTT
NA	TRBV28	TRBJ2-3	TRBD2	CASSFAGAPHTQYF	TGTGCCAGCAGTTTCGCGGGAGCCCCGCATACGCAGTATTTT
once	TRBV2	TRBJ1-1	NA	CASSPGTGKTEAFF	TGTGCCAGCAGTCCTGGGACCGGAAAGACTGAAGCTTTCTTT
NA	TRBV11-2	TRBJ2-6	TRBD2	CASFSGGSGANVLTF	TGTGCCAGCTTTTCGGGGGGCTCTGGGGCCAACGTCCTGACTTTC
NA	TRBV28	TRBJ2-7	NA	CASSLTGRSSYEQYF	TGTGCCAGCAGTTTAACAGGGCGGAGCTCCTACGAGCAGTACTTC
NA	TRBV12-5	TRBJ2-3	TRBD2	CASGFPAGVPDTQYF	TGTGCTAGTGGTTTCCCAGCGGGAGTGCCAGATACGCAGTATTTT
NA	TRBV21-1	TRBJ1-2	NA	CASPRGMKYGYTF	TGTGCCAGCCCAAGGGGCATGAAGTATGGCTACACCTTC
NA	TRBV3-1/TRBV3-2	TRBJ2-1	TRBD2	CASSQDTAGTRDEQFF	TGTGCCAGCAGCCAAGATACGGCCGGGACTAGGGATGAGCAGTTCTTC
NA	TRBV5-1	TRBJ2-5	NA	CASSSVAGSETQYF	TGCGCCAGCAGCTCCGTCGCAGGGTCGGAGACCCAGTACTTC
NA	TRBV19	TRBJ1-2	NA	CASSIPGFYGYTF	TGTGCCAGTAGTATCCCAGGGTTCTATGGCTACACCTTC
few	TRBV6-1	TRBJ2-7	TRBD2	CASSEATSRQYEQYF	TGTGCCAGCAGTGAAGCGACTAGCCGGCAGTACGAGCAGTACTTC
NA	TRBV29-1	TRBJ1-1	NA	CSVRQANTEAFF	TGCAGCGTCCGGCAGGCTAACACTGAAGCTTTCTTT
NA	TRBV7-3	TRBJ2-1	NA	CASSLGGGTSYNEQFF	TGTGCCAGCAGCTTAGGGGGCGGGACCTCCTACAATGAGCAGTTCTTC
NA	TRBV2	TRBJ1-6	TRBD1	CASSWTGGNSPLHF	TGTGCCAGCAGTTGGACAGGGGGAAATTCACCCCTCCACTTT
NA	TRBV7-8	TRBJ1-2	TRBD1	CASSLDRGRSGYTF	TGTGCCAGCAGCTTAGACAGGGGGCGAAGTGGCTACACCTTC
NA	TRBV11-3	TRBJ2-2	NA	CASSLDENTGELFF	TGTGCCAGCAGCTTAGATGAGAACACCGGGGAGCTGTTTTTT
NA	TRBV12-3/TRBV12-4	TRBJ2-3	NA	CASSPRGGDTQYF	TGTGCCAGCAGCCCCCGAGGAGGAGATACGCAGTATTTT
NA	TRBV19	TRBJ2-7	NA	CASSIGSGIPSAYEQYF	TGTGCCAGTAGTATAGGTTCCGGGATTCCCTCTGCCTACGAGCAGTACTTC
NA	TRBV7-9	TRBJ1-3	NA	CASSLTLPTAGNTIYF	TGTGCCAGCAGCTTAACCCTCCCGACGGCTGGAAACACCATATATTTT
NA	TRBV6-5	TRBJ2-5	TRBD2	CALVGGGQETQYF	TGTGCCCTAGTCGGGGGGGGTCAAGAGACCCAGTACTTC
NA	TRBV6-5	TRBJ1-1	TRBD1	CASSHRQGGTEAFF	TGTGCCAGCAGCCATCGACAGGGAGGCACTGAAGCTTTCTTT
NA	TRBV7-6	TRBJ1-5	NA	CASSLVAGGFGQPQHF	TGTGCCAGCAGCTTAGTGGCAGGCGGGTTTGGTCAGCCCCAGCATTTT
NA	TRBV7-3	TRBJ2-5	TRBD2	CASSLRAGARETQYF	TGTGCCAGCAGCTTAAGGGCGGGAGCACGGGAGACCCAGTACTTC
NA	TRBV28	TRBJ2-1	TRBD2	CASSRLAGDRDEQFF	TGTGCCAGCAGTCGTCTAGCGGGCGACCGGGATGAGCAGTTCTTC
NA	TRBV5-1	TRBJ1-3	NA	CASSLEGPGLSGNTIYF	TGCGCCAGCAGCTTGGAGGGACCGGGACTCTCTGGAAACACCATATATTTT
NA	TRBV12-1	TRBJ2-2	NA	CASSFKTSGPQNTGELFF	TGTGCCAGCAGCTTTAAAACTAGCGGACCCCAGAACACCGGGGAGCTGTTTTTT
few	TRBV5-1	TRBJ1-3	NA	CASRTLPFSGNTIYF	TGCGCCAGCCGGACCCTACCCTTCTCTGGAAACACCATATATTTT
NA	TRBV6-1	TRBJ1-1	NA	CASSEVAITEAFF	TGTGCCAGCAGTGAAGTGGCGATTACTGAAGCTTTCTTT
NA	TRBV29-1	TRBJ1-1	NA	CSVVRGWDWTEAFF	TGCAGCGTTGTGCGGGGGTGGGATTGGACTGAAGCTTTCTTT
NA	TRBV5-4	TRBJ1-2	NA	CASRSTRDTPHRRGYTF	TGTGCCAGCAGGTCGACCCGGGACACACCTCATAGGAGAGGCTACACCTTC
NA	TRBV27	TRBJ1-2	NA	CASSLGGPDYGYTF	TGTGCCAGCAGTTTAGGGGGGCCGGACTATGGCTACACCTTC
once	TRBV29-1	TRBJ2-3	TRBD2	CSVGLAGRTQYF	TGCAGCGTGGGACTAGCGGGGCGAACGCAGTATTTT
NA	TRBV10-1	TRBJ1-1	TRBD1	CASRTDRDTEAFF	TGCGCCAGCAGAACGGACAGGGACACTGAAGCTTTCTTT
NA	TRBV30	TRBJ2-2	NA	CAWSVLSDTGELFF	TGTGCCTGGAGTGTACTGAGCGACACCGGGGAGCTGTTTTTT
NA	TRBV6-2/TRBV6-3	TRBJ1-5	TRBD1	CASSYSDRVGQPQHF	TGTGCCAGCAGTTACTCGGACAGGGTAGGACAGCCCCAGCATTTT
NA	TRBV5-1	TRBJ1-3	NA	CASRGYGNTIYF	TGCGCCAGCCGAGGGTATGGAAACACCATATATTTT
NA	TRBV29-1	TRBJ2-3	NA	CSVLKTDPTDTQYF	TGCAGCGTATTAAAGACAGATCCAACAGATACGCAGTATTTT
NA	TRBV14	TRBJ1-3	NA	CASSQIREQGSGNTIYF	TGTGCCAGCAGCCAAATTAGGGAACAGGGATCTGGAAACACCATATATTTT
once	TRBV28	TRBJ1-2	NA	CASSLWGGRVGYTF	TGTGCCAGCAGTTTATGGGGGGGTCGCGTAGGCTACACCTTC
NA	TRBV7-9	TRBJ1-3	TRBD1	CASSIGQAYSGNTIYF	TGTGCCAGCAGCATAGGACAGGCCTACTCTGGAAACACCATATATTTT
NA	TRBV12-5	TRBJ2-1	TRBD1	CASGLILGTGVNEQFF	TGTGCTAGTGGTTTGATCCTCGGAACAGGGGTGAATGAGCAGTTCTTC
NA	TRBV7-3	TRBJ1-1	NA	CASSLGRGNTEAFF	TGTGCCAGCAGCTTGGGACGTGGGAACACTGAAGCTTTCTTT
NA	TRBV2	TRBJ1-4	NA	CASSIRTDEKLFF	TGTGCCAGCAGTATAAGGACAGATGAAAAACTGTTTTTT
NA	TRBV18	TRBJ2-7	NA	CASSFRDGGYEQYF	TGTGCCAGCTCATTCCGGGACGGAGGCTACGAGCAGTACTTC
NA	TRBV7-3	TRBJ2-3	TRBD2	CASSLSGRRSTDTQYF	TGTGCCAGCAGCCTTAGCGGGAGGCGGAGCACAGATACGCAGTATTTT
once	TRBV19	TRBJ2-7	TRBD1	CASSDTRDRGTYEQYF	TGTGCCAGTTCTGATACCAGGGACAGGGGAACCTACGAGCAGTACTTC
once	TRBV19	TRBJ2-1	NA	CASSIPFNEQFF	TGTGCCAGTAGTATCCCTTTCAATGAGCAGTTCTTC
NA	TRBV7-3	TRBJ1-1	NA	CASSANPRGEAFF	TGTGCCAGCAGCGCGAACCCTCGGGGGGAAGCTTTCTTT
NA	TRBV7-9	TRBJ1-1	NA	CASSLVNTEAFF	TGTGCCAGCAGTCTAGTGAACACTGAAGCTTTCTTT
NA	TRBV6-5	TRBJ1-3	NA	CASSGWAQNTIYF	TGTGCCTCCTCGGGCTGGGCCCAAAACACCATATATTTT
NA	TRBV9	TRBJ2-1	TRBD2	CASSRLAGTGADEQFF	TGTGCCAGCAGCCGTTTAGCGGGAACTGGAGCTGATGAGCAGTTCTTC
few	TRBV14	TRBJ1-3	NA	CASSQEVGGGLSGNTIYF	TGTGCCAGCAGCCAAGAGGTCGGGGGAGGCCTCTCTGGAAACACCATATATTTT